This T cell receptor beta chain is drawn from a study of blood T cells in healthy people across ages. Broader study findings: Unsorted PBMC material precluded a definitive naive versus antigen-experienced comparison. Among T cells, TCR beta diversity per million cells dropped roughly linearly as age rose.

Donors gave around 9.8 milliliters of peripheral blood apiece. A minimum of 5 micrograms of total RNA was extracted per sample. The CDR3 runs 13 residues. CDR1 and CDR2 (germline): MDHEN, SYDVKM. This clonotype was recorded once. Its antigen is not known. This sequence may be a read error, since a much larger clone differs from it by one base. Combining a sample-barcoded 5' primer with a J-beta primer mix, a second PCR ran for roughly 7 to 12 cycles. A single record per CDR3 protein comes from TCRdb applying MiXCR to the 5' RACE reads. The sample has roughly 640,000 distinct CDR3 sequences; less than 35% are singletons.

Specimen: blood. The genes are TRBV28 and TRBJ2-7; a possible D gene is TRBD2 (6 bases). The sequence came from a woman older than 75 in good health. The CDR3 DNA sequence: TGTGTCAGCACCCTAGGGAGGAACCACGAGCAGTACTTC. Residues: CVSTLGRNHEQYF. The complete variable domain, with remaining parts taken from reference TRBV28 and TRBJ2-7, reads DVKVTQSSRYLVKRTGEKVFLECVQDMDHENMFWYRQDPGLGLRLIYFSYDVKMKEKGDIPEGYSVSREKKERFSLILESASTNQTSMYLCVSTLGRNHEQYFGPGTRLTVT.